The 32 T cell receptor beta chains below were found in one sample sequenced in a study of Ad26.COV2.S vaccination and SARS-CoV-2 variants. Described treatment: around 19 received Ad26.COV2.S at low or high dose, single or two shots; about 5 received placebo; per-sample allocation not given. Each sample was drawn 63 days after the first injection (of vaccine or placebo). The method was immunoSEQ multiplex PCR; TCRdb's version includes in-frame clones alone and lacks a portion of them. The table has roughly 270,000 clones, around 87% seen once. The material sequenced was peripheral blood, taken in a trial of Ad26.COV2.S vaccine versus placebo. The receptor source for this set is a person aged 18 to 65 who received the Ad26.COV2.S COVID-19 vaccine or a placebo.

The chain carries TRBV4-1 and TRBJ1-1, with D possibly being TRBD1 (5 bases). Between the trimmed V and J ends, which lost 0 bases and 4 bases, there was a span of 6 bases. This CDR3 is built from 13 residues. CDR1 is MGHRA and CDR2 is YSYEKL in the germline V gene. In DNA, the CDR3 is TGCGCCAGCAGCCAAGAGAGGGGCACTGAAGCTTTCTTT. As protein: CASSQERGTEAFF.

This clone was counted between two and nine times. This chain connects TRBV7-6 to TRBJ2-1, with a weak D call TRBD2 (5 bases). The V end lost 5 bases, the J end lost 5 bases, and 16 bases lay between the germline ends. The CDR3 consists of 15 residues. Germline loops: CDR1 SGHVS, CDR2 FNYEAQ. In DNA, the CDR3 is TGTGCCAGCAGCGTCGGGCTAGCAGCGAACAATGAGCAGTTCTTC. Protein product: CASSVGLAANNEQFF.

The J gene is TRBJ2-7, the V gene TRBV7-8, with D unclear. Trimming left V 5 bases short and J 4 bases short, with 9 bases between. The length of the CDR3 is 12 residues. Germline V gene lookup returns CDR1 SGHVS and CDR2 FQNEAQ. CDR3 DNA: TGTGCCAGCAGCCCCGCCGCGTACGAGCAGTACTTC. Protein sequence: CASSPAAYEQYF.

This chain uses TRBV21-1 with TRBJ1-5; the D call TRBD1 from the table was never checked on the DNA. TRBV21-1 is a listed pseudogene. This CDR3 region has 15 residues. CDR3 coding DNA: TGTGCCAGCACCCGGGACACTCTTGGCAATCAGCCCCAGCATTTT. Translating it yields CASTRDTLGNQPQHF.

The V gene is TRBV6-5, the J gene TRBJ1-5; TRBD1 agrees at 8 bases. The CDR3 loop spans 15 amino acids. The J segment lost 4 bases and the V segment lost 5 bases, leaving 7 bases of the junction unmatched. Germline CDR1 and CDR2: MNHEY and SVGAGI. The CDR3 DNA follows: TGTGCCAGCAGTACAGGGGGTATGACTAATCAGCCCCAGCATTTT. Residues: CASSTGGMTNQPQHF.

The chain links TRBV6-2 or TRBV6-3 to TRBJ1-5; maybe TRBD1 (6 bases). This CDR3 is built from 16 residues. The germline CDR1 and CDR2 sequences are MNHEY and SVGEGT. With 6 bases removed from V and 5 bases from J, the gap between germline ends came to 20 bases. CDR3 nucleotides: TGTGCCAGCAGCTCCCGGACAGCAGTAGTTCATCAGCCCCAGCATTTT. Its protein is CASSSRTAVVHQPQHF.

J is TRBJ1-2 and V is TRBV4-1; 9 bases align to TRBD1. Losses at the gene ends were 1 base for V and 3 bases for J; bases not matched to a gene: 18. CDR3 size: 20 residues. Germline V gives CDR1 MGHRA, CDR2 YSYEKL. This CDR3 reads CASSQGPGRMSGDRDYGYTF. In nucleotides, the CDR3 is TGCGCCAGCAGCCAAGGGCCCGGGCGGATGTCTGGGGACAGGGACTATGGCTACACCTTC.

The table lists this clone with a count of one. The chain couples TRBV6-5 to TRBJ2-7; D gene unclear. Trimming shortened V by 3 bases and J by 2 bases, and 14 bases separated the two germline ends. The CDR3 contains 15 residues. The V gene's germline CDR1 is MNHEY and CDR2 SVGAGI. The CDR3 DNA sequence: TGTGCCAGCAGTTATGCGCCTATCCCAGCCTACGAGCAGTACTTC. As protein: CASSYAPIPAYEQYF.

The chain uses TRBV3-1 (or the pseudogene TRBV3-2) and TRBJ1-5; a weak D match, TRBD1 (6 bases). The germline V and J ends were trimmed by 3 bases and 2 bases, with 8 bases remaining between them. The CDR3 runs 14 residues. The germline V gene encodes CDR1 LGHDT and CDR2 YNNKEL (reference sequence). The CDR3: CASSQAGGNQPQHF. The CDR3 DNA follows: TGTGCCAGCAGCCAGGCAGGGGGCAATCAGCCCCAGCATTTT.

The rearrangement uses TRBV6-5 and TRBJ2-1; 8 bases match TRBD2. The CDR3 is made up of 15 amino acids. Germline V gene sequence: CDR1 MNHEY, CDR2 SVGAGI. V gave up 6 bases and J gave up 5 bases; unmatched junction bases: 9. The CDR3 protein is CASSHSGVGDNEQFF. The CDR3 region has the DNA TGTGCCAGCAGCCATAGCGGGGTCGGGGACAATGAGCAGTTCTTC.

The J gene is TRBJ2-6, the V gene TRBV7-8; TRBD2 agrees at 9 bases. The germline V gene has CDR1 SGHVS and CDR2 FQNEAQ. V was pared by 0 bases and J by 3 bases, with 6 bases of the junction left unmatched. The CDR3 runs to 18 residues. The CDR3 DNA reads TGTGCCAGCAGCTTAGCTCTAGCGGGACCGGGTGGGGCCAACGTCCTGACTTTC. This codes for CASSLALAGPGGANVLTF.

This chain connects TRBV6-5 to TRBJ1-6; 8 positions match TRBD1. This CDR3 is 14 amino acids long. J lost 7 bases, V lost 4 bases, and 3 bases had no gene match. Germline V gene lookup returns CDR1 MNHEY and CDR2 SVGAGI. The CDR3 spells CASSWTGYNSPLHF. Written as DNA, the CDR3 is TGTGCCAGCAGTTGGACAGGGTACAATTCACCCCTCCACTTT.

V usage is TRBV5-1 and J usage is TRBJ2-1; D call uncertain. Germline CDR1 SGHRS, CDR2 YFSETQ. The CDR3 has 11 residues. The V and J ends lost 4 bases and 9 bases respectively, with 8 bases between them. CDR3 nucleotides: TGCGCCAGCAGCGGAACAAGTGAGCAGTTCTTC. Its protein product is CASSGTSEQFF. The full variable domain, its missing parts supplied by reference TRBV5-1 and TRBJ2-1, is KAGVTQTPRYLIKTRGQQVTLSCSPISGHRSVSWYQQTPGQGLQFLFEYFSETQRNKGNFPGRFSGRQFSNSRSEMNVSTLELGDSALYLCASSGTSEQFFGPGTRLTVL.

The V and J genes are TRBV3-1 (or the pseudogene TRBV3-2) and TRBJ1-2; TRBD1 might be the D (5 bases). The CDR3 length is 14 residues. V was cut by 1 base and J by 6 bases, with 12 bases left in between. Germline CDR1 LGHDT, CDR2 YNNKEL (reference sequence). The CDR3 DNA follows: TGTGCCAGCAGCCAAGTAGGGGTGAGGAATGGCTACACCTTC. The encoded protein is CASSQVGVRNGYTF.

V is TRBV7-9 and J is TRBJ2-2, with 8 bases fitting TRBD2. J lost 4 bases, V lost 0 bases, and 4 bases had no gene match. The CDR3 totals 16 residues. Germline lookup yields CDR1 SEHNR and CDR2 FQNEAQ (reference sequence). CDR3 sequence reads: CASSLAQRGITGELFF. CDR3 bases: TGTGCCAGCAGCTTAGCCCAGCGGGGGATCACCGGGGAGCTGTTTTTT.

The CDR3 nucleotides are TGTGCCAGCAGTTACTCGAGGCAGGGGTGGGACACTGAAGCTTTCTTT. It yields the protein CASSYSRQGWDTEAFF. V usage is TRBV6-5 and J usage is TRBJ1-1, with TRBD1 as a possible D gene (6 bases). CDR1 and CDR2 from the germline V gene are MNHEY and SVGAGI. This CDR3 has 16 amino acids. V gave up 0 bases and J gave up 3 bases, with 14 bases separating them.

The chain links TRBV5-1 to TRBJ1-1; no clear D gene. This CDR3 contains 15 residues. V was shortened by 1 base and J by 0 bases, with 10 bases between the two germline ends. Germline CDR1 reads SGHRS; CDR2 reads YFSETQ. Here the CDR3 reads CASSLSEGLNTEAFF. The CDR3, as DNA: TGCGCCAGCAGCTTGAGTGAGGGTTTGAACACTGAAGCTTTCTTT.

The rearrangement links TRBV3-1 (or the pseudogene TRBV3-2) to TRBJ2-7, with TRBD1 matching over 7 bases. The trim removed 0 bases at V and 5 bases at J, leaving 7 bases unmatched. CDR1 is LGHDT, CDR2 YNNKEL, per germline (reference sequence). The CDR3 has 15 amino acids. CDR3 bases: TGTGCCAGCAGCCAAGATGGCAGGGGGTCCAACGAGCAGTACTTC. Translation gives CASSQDGRGSNEQYF.

CDR3 bases: TGTGCCAGCAGCCGCCTGGGGGGCTTAAGCTCCTACAATGAGCAGTTCTTC. Translated, it gives CASSRLGGLSSYNEQFF. This chain links TRBV6-2 or TRBV6-3 with TRBJ2-1; D tentatively reads TRBD1 or TRBD2 (6 bases each). The CDR3 length is 17 residues. Trimming removed 6 bases at V and 0 bases at J, with 18 bases between. Germline V gene sequence: CDR1 MNHEY, CDR2 SVGEGT.

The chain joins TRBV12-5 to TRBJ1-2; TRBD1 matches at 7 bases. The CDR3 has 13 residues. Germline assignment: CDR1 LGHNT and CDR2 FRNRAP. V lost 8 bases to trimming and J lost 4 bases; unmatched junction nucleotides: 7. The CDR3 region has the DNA TGTGCTAGTCCCAAAACAGGGGCCTATGGCTACACCTTC. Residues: CASPKTGAYGYTF. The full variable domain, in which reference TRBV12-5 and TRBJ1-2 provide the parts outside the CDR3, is DARVTQTPRHKVTEMGQEVTMRCQPILGHNTVFWYRQTMMQGLELLAYFRNRAPLDDSGMPKDRFSAEMPDATLATLKIQPSEPRDSAVYFCASPKTGAYGYTFGSGTRLTVV.

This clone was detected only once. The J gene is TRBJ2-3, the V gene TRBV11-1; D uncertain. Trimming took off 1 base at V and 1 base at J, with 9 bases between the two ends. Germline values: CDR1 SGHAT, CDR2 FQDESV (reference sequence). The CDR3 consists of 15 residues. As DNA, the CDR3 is TGTGCCAGCAGCTTAGGCAGCCCAGGCACAGATACGCAGTATTTT. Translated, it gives CASSLGSPGTDTQYF.

DNA of the CDR3: TGTGCCACCCGACAGCCTGCTATTTCTGAAGCTTTCTTT. As protein: CATRQPAISEAFF. The V and J genes are TRBV10-3 and TRBJ1-1; possibly TRBD1 for D (5 bases). Germline V gives CDR1 ENHRY, CDR2 SYGVKD. The ends were cut back, 10 bases at V and 6 bases at J, with 18 bases in the middle. This CDR3 has 13 residues.

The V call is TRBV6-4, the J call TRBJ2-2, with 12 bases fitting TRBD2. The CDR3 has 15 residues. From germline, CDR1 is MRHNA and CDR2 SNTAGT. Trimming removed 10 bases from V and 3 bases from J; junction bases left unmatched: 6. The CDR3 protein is CANQGLAGYTGELFF. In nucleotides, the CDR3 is TGTGCCAACCAGGGACTAGCGGGCTACACCGGGGAGCTGTTTTTT.

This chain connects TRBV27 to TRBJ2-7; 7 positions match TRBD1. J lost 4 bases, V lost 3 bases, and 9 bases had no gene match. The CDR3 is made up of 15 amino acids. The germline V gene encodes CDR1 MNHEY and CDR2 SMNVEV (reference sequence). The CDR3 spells CASSFTGTAPYEQYF. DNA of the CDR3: TGTGCCAGCAGTTTTACCGGGACAGCTCCTTACGAGCAGTACTTC.

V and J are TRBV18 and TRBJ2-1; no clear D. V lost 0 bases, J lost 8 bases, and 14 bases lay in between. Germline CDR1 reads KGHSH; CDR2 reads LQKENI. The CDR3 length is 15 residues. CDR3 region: CASSPPDGGGYEQFF. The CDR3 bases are TGTGCCAGCTCACCACCTGACGGTGGCGGCTATGAGCAGTTCTTC.

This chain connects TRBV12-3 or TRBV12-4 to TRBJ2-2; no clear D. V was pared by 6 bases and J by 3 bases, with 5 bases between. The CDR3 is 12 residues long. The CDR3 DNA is TGTGCCAGCAGCCCCTACACCGGGGAGCTGTTTTTT. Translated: CASSPYTGELFF.

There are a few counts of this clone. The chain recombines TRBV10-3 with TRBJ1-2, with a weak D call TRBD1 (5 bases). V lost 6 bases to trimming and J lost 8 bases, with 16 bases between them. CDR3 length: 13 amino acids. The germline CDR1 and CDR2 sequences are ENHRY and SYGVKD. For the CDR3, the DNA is TGTGCCATCAGAAGGGTAGGGGAAGAAGGCTACACCTTC. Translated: CAIRRVGEEGYTF.

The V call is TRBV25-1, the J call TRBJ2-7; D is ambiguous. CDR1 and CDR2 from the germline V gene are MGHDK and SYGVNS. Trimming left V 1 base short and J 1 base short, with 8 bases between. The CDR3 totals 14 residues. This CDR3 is CASSESGQSYEQYF. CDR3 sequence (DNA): TGTGCCAGCAGTGAATCCGGGCAGTCCTACGAGCAGTACTTC.

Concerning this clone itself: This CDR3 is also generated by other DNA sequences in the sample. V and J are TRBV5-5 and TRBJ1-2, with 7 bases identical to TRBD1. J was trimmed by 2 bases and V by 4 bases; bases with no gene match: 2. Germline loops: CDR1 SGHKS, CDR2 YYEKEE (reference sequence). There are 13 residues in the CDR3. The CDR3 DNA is TGTGCCAGCAGCCCGGACAGGAACTATGGCTACACCTTC. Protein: CASSPDRNYGYTF.

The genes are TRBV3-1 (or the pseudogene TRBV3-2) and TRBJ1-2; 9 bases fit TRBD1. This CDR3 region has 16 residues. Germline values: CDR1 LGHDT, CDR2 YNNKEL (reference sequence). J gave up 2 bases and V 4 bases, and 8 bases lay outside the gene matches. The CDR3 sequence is CASSPSGTGTNYGYTF. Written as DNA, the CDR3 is TGTGCCAGCAGCCCTTCTGGGACAGGGACAAACTATGGCTACACCTTC.

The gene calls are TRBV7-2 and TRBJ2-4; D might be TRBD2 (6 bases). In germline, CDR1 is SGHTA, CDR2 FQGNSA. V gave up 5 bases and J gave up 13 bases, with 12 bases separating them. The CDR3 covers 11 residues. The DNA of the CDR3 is TGTGCCAGCAGCGGGGGAGGATTACAGTACTTC. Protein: CASSGGGLQYF.

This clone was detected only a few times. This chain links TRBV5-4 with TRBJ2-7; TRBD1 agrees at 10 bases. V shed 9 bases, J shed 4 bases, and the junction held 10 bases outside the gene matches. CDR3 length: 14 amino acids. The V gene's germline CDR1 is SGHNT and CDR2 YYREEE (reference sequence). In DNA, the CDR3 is TGTGCCACCACTCTTGACAGGGGGCAATACGAGCAGTACTTC. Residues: CATTLDRGQYEQYF.